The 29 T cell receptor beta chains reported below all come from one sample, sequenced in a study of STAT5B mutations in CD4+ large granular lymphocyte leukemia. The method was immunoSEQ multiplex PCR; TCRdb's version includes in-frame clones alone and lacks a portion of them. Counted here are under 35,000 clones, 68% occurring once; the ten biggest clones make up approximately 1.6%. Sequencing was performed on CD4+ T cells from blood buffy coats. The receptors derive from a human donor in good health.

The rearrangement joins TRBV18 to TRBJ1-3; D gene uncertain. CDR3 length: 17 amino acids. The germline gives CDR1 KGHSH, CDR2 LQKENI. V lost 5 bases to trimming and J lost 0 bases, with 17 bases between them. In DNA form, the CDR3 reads TGTGCCAGCTCAATATCGAACCCATCGGGCTCTGGAAACACCATATATTTT. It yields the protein CASSISNPSGSGNTIYF.

CDR3: CAIIGQSSAGYTF. In DNA, the CDR3 is TGTGCCATCATTGGGCAGTCATCAGCCGGCTACACCTTC. The chain employs TRBV10-3 and TRBJ1-2, with D unresolved. CDR1 and CDR2 from the germline V gene are ENHRY and SYGVKD. This CDR3 has 13 amino acids. V lost 7 bases, J lost 8 bases, and 17 bases lay in between.

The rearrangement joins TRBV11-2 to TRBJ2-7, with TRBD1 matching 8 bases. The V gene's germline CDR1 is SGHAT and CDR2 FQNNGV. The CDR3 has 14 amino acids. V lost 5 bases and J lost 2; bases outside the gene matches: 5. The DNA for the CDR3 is TGTGCCAGCAGCCCCTCGACAGGGGCCTACGAGCAGTACTTC. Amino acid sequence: CASSPSTGAYEQYF.

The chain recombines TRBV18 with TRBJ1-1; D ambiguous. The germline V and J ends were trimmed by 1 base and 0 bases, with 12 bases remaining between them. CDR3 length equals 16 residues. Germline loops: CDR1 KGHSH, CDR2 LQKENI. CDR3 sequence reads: CASSPQDARMNTEAFF. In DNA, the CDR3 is TGTGCCAGCTCACCACAGGATGCGAGGATGAACACTGAAGCTTTCTTT.

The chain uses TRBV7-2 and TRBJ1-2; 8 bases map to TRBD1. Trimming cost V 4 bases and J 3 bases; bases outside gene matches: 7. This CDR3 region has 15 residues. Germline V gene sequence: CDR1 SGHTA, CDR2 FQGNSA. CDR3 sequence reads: CASSSPGGSYYGYTF. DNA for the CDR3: TGTGCCAGCAGCTCACCAGGGGGCTCATACTATGGCTACACCTTC.

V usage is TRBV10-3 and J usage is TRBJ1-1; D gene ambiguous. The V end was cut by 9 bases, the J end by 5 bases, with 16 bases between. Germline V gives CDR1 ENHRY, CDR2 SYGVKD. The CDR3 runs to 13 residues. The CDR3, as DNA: TGTGCCATTACCCCCACGGGTGAGACTGAAGCTTTCTTT. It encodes CAITPTGETEAFF.

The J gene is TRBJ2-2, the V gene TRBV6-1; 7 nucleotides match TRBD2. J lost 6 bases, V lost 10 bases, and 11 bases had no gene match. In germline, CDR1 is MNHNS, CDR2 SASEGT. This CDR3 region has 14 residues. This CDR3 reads CAILWEGRPGELFF. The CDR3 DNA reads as TGTGCCATCCTTTGGGAGGGGCGTCCCGGGGAGCTGTTTTTT.

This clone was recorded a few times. In DNA form, the CDR3 reads TGTGCCAGCAGCCAGGCCGGAGATAAACTGTTTTTT. Translating gives CASSQAGDKLFF. V is TRBV16 and J is TRBJ1-4; D is uncertain. The germline V and J ends were trimmed by 3 bases and 11 bases, with 10 bases remaining between them. CDR1 and CDR2 from the germline V gene are KGHSY and FQNENV. The CDR3 totals 12 residues.

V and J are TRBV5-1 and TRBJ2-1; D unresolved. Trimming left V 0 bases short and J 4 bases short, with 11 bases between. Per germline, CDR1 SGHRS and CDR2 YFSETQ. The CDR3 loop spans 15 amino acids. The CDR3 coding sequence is TGCGCCAGCAGCTTGGAGTCAGGACGTTACAATGAGCAGTTCTTC. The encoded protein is CASSLESGRYNEQFF.

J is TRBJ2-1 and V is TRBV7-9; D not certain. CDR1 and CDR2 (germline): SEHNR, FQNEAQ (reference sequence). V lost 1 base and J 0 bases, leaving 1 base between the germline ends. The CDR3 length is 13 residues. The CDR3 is CASSLGSYNEQFF. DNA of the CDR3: TGTGCCAGCAGCTTAGGCTCCTACAATGAGCAGTTCTTC.

The CDR3 loop reads CASSLARGAGAGETQYF. The CDR3 DNA reads TGCGCCAGCAGCTTGGCGAGGGGCGCGGGGGCCGGGGAGACCCAGTACTTC. The J gene is TRBJ2-5, the V gene TRBV5-1; the D gene is possibly TRBD2 (7 bases). Germline V lookup: CDR1 SGHRS, CDR2 YFSETQ. Trimming took 0 bases from V and 5 from J, leaving 20 bases between them. This CDR3 contains 17 residues.

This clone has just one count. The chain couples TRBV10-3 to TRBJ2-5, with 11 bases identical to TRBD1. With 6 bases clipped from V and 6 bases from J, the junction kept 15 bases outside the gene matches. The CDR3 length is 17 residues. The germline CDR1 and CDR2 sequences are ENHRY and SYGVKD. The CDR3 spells CAISSSSGTGGHQTQYF. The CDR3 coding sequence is TGTGCCATCAGCTCTTCTTCCGGGACAGGGGGTCACCAGACCCAGTACTTC.

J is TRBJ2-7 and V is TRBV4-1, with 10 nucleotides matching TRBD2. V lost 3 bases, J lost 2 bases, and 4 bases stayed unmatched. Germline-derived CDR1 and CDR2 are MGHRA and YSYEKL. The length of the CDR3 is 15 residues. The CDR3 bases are TGCGCCAGCAGCCAGAGGACTAGCGGAACCTACGAGCAGTACTTC. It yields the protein CASSQRTSGTYEQYF.

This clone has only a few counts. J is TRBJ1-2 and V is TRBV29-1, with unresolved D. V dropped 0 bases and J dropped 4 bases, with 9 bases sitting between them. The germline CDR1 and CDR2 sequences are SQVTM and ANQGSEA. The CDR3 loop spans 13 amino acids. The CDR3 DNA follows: TGCAGCGTTGAAGATAACGGACTCTATGGCTACACCTTC. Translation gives CSVEDNGLYGYTF.

The CDR3 coding sequence is TGTGCCAGCAGCCAAGAAGGATGGGGTGCTGGCACAGATACGCAGTATTTT. This encodes CASSQEGWGAGTDTQYF. The V call is TRBV4-2, the J call TRBJ2-3; unclear D gene. This CDR3 has 17 residues. The V and J ends lost 0 bases and 1 base respectively, with 14 bases between them. Germline V gene lookup returns CDR1 LGHNA and CDR2 YNFKEQ.

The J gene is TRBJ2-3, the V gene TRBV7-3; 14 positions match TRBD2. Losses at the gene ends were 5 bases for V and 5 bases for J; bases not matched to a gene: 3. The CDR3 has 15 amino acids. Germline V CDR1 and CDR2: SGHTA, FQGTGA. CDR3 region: CASSRTSGGLDTQYF. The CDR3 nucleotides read TGTGCCAGCAGCCGGACTAGCGGGGGGCTAGATACGCAGTATTTT.

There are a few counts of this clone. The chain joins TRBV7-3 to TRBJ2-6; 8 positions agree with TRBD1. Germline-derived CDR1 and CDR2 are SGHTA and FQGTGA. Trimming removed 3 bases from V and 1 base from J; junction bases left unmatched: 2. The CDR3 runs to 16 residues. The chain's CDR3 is CASSFTGGSGANVLTF. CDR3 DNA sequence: TGTGCCAGCAGCTTCACAGGGGGTTCTGGGGCCAACGTCCTGACTTTC.

The CDR3 coding sequence is TGTGCCAGCAGCCCGACAGGGTTAGGGCTCTATGGCTACACCTTC. It translates to CASSPTGLGLYGYTF. V and J are TRBV14 and TRBJ1-2, with 7 bases lining up with TRBD1. CDR3 length: 15 amino acids. J gave up 4 bases and V 4 bases, and 9 bases lay outside the gene matches. CDR1 SGHDN and CDR2 FVKESK come from the germline V gene.

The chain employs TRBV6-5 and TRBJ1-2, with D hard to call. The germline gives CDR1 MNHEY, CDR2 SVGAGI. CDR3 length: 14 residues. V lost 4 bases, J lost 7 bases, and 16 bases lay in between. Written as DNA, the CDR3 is TGTGCCAGCAGTTTCCGCAAGTTATCGTCTGGCTACACCTTC. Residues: CASSFRKLSSGYTF.

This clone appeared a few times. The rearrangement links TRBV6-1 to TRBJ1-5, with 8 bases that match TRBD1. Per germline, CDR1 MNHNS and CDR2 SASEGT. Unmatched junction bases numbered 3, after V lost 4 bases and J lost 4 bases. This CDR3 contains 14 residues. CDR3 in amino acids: CASSGGQENQPQHF. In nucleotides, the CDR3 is TGTGCCAGCAGTGGGGGACAGGAGAATCAGCCCCAGCATTTT.

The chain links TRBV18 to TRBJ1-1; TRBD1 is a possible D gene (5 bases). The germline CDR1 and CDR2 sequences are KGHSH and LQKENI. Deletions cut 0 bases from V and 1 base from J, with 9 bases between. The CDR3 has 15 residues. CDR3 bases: TGTGCCAGCTCACCACCGTCAGGGAGGAACACTGAAGCTTTCTTT. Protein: CASSPPSGRNTEAFF.

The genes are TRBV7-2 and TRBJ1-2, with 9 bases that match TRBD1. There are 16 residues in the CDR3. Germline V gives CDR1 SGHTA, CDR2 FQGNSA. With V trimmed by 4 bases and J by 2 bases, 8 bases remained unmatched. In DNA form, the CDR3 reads TGTGCCAGCAGCTGGAATACAGGGGGCAGAAACTATGGCTACACCTTC. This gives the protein CASSWNTGGRNYGYTF.

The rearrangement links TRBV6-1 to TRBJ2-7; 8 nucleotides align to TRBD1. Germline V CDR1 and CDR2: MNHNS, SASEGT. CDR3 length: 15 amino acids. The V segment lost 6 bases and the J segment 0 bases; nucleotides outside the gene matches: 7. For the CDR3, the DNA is TGTGCCAGCAGGCCCCCGGACAGGGCCTCCTACGAGCAGTACTTC. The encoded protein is CASRPPDRASYEQYF.

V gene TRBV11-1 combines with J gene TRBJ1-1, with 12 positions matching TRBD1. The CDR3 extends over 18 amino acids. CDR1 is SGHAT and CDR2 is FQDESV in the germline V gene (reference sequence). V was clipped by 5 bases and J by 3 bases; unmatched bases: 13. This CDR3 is CASSTDRDRGQRDTEAFF. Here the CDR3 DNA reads TGTGCCAGCAGCACGGACCGGGACAGGGGGCAGAGGGACACTGAAGCTTTCTTT.

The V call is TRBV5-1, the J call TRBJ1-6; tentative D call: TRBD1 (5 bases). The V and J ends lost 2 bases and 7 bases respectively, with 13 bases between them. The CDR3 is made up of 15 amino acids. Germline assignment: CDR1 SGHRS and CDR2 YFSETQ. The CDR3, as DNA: TGCGCCAGCAGCTTTAATTCCGCAGGGAATTCACCCCTCCACTTT. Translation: CASSFNSAGNSPLHF. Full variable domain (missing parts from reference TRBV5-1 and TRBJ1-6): KAGVTQTPRYLIKTRGQQVTLSCSPISGHRSVSWYQQTPGQGLQFLFEYFSETQRNKGNFPGRFSGRQFSNSRSEMNVSTLELGDSALYLCASSFNSAGNSPLHFGNGTRLTVT.

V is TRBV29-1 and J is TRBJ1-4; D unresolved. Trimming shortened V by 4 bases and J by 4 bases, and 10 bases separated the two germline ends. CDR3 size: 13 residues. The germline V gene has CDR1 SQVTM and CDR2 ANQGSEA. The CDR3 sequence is CSVAGDDNEKLFF. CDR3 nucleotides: TGCAGCGTTGCCGGAGACGATAATGAAAAACTGTTTTTT.

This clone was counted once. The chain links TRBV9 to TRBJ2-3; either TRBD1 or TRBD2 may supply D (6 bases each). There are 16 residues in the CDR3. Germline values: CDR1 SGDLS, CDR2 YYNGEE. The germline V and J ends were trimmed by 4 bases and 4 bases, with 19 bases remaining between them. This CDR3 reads CASSPVGGGFPDTQYF. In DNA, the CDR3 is TGTGCCAGCAGCCCAGTTGGAGGGGGGTTCCCAGATACGCAGTATTTT.

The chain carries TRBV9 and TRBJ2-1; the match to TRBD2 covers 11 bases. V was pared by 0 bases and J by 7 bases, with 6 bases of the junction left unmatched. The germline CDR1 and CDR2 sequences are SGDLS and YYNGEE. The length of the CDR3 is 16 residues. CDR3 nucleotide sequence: TGTGCCAGCAGCGTAGTAGCGGGGGGGCATTTTAATGAGCAGTTCTTC. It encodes CASSVVAGGHFNEQFF.

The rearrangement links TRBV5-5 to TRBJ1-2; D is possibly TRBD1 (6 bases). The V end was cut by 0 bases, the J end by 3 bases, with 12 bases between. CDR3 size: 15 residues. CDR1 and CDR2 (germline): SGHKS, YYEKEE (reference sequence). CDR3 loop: CASSLARSGDYGYTF. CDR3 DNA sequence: TGTGCCAGCAGCTTGGCCCGGTCAGGGGACTATGGCTACACCTTC.